The entry below describes one T cell receptor beta chain. Its antigen remains unknown. This CDR3 contains 16 residues. Germline assignment: CDR1 LNHDA and CDR2 SQIVND (reference sequence). After removal of 5 bases from V and 0 bases from J, the junction contained 6 bases not matched to a gene. The data originate from a study of cytomegalovirus exposure and HLA in healthy donors. Study summary: About 200 million T cells yielded 117 million unique TCR beta sequences in earlier analysis. The study, taken as a whole, reports: It was reported that TCR beta sequences correctly inferred the HLA-A and HLA-B alleles for most subjects. Compared with the approximately 700-donor mean, an Asian-associated ancestry cluster reportedly had fewer N-insertions, according to a later analysis.

PCR primers comprised 60 Vbeta and 13 Jbeta primers. TCRdb's copy holds only in-frame clones and misses some; the assay was immunoSEQ multiplex PCR. The sample comprises under 200,000 clones, 87% of which are singletons, and 0.7% to 1% rests with the top ten. V is TRBV19 and J is TRBJ1-4; 7 bases are a match to TRBD1. The receptor was derived from a woman aged 30 to 39 in good health and CMV-seronegative. The sequenced material came from PBMCs. The CDR3 DNA sequence: TGTGCCAGTAGTGTCAAAGGGGGCGCAACTAATGAAAAACTGTTTTTT. Encoded protein: CASSVKGGATNEKLFF.